The 31 T cell receptor beta chains in this list originate from one sample, sequenced in a study of blood T cell repertoires in COVID-19. The repertoire was sequenced with immunoSEQ multiplex PCR; TCRdb's copy has only in-frame clones and lacks some. The table has 150,000 or so clones, about 80% seen once. Input material: peripheral blood. These receptors were obtained from a woman aged 55 to 70 with acute or convalescent COVID-19.

The rearrangement uses TRBV5-1 and TRBJ2-7, with 10 bases identical to TRBD2. Trimming cost V 3 bases and J 6 bases; bases outside gene matches: 15. The germline V gene encodes CDR1 SGHRS and CDR2 YFSETQ. The CDR3 is 17 residues long. CDR3 residues: CASSSGLARSQGAEQYF. The DNA of the CDR3 is TGCGCCAGCAGCTCGGGACTAGCGAGGTCCCAAGGGGCCGAGCAGTACTTC. Full variable domain (remainder filled in from reference TRBV5-1 and TRBJ2-7): KAGVTQTPRYLIKTRGQQVTLSCSPISGHRSVSWYQQTPGQGLQFLFEYFSETQRNKGNFPGRFSGRQFSNSRSEMNVSTLELGDSALYLCASSSGLARSQGAEQYFGPGTRLTVT.

CDR3 residues: CASSPPGGSGNEQFF. CDR3 bases: TGTGCCAGCTCACCACCGGGCGGGAGTGGAAATGAGCAGTTCTTC. The chain uses TRBV18 and TRBJ2-1, with TRBD2 matching 7 bases. The J segment lost 7 bases and the V segment lost 0 bases, leaving 6 bases of the junction unmatched. The CDR3 loop spans 15 amino acids. CDR1 is KGHSH, CDR2 LQKENI, per germline.

The chain combines TRBV19 with TRBJ1-1; the D gene is possibly TRBD1 (5 bases). V dropped 0 bases and J dropped 3 bases, with 26 bases sitting between them. Germline V lookup: CDR1 LNHDA, CDR2 SQIVND (reference sequence). CDR3 length equals 20 residues. DNA of the CDR3: TGTGCCAGTAGTATAGAGGCAGGGAGGAGGGTTGGGTCACAGGACACTGAAGCTTTCTTT. It yields the protein CASSIEAGRRVGSQDTEAFF.

Only one count was recorded for this clone. Compared with germline, one end of the junction differs, possibly owing to a read error. This chain uses TRBV15 with TRBJ2-3; possibly TRBD2 for D (5 bases). From germline, CDR1 is LNHNV and CDR2 YYDKDF (reference sequence). The CDR3 contains 16 residues. The DNA of the CDR3 is TGTGCCACCAGCCGAGAGGGTGGCGGCTACACAGATACGCAGTATTTT. Its translation: CATSREGGGYTDTQYF.

J is TRBJ1-2 and V is TRBV5-1, with D tentatively TRBD1 (6 bases). Looked up from germline, CDR1 is SGHRS and CDR2 is YFSETQ. Trimming stripped 4 bases from V and 8 bases from J, with 21 bases between. The CDR3 loop spans 15 amino acids. CDR3 protein: CASSPGTPSLEGYTF. DNA of the CDR3: TGCGCCAGCAGCCCCGGGACACCTTCCTTGGAAGGCTACACCTTC.

This chain joins TRBV15 and TRBJ1-4; D not resolved. The V end lost 0 bases, the J end lost 3 bases, and 8 bases lay between the germline ends. CDR3 size: 15 residues. Germline V gives CDR1 LNHNV, CDR2 YYDKDF (reference sequence). CDR3 sequence: CATSRDMGSNEKLFF. The CDR3 DNA follows: TGTGCCACCAGCAGAGATATGGGCTCTAATGAAAAACTGTTTTTT.

The V and J genes are TRBV5-6 and TRBJ2-5; 9 positions agree with TRBD1. J was trimmed by 5 bases and V by 1 base; bases with no gene match: 6. CDR1 SGHDT and CDR2 YYEEEE come from the germline V gene. There are 15 residues in the CDR3. DNA for the CDR3: TGTGCCAGCAGCTTGTCGGGGACAGGGTTCGAGACCCAGTACTTC. Translated: CASSLSGTGFETQYF.

This clone came up once. The chain carries TRBV12-3 or TRBV12-4 and TRBJ2-5, with D possibly being TRBD2 (5 bases). Trimming removed 6 bases at V and 4 bases at J, with 9 bases between. The CDR3 consists of 12 residues. In nucleotides, the CDR3 is TGTGCCAGCAGGCTAGCCCCAGAGACCCAGTACTTC. This encodes CASRLAPETQYF.

V gene TRBV5-8 combines with J gene TRBJ2-1; D gene ambiguous. Germline V gene data show CDR1 as SGHTS and CDR2 as YDEGEE. V lost 0 bases and J lost 6, with 10 bases in between. This CDR3 is built from 14 residues. The CDR3 bases are TGTGCCAGCAGCTTGGTGGTGGCCCTCAATGAGCAGTTCTTC. This translates into CASSLVVALNEQFF.

This clone has just one count. The rearrangement joins TRBV9 to TRBJ2-3, with 11 bases aligning to TRBD2. Germline-derived CDR1 and CDR2 are SGDLS and YYNGEE. V gave up 4 bases and J gave up 4 bases; unmatched junction bases: 8. This CDR3 spans 16 amino acids. Written as DNA, the CDR3 is TGTGCCAGCAGCCTCCAACTAGCGGGAGTGGCAGATACGCAGTATTTT. Translated: CASSLQLAGVADTQYF.

This sequence joins TRBV6-5 and TRBJ2-7; possibly TRBD2 for D (6 bases). CDR1 MNHEY and CDR2 SVGAGI come from the germline V gene. V was trimmed by 0 bases and J by 6 bases, leaving 9 bases between them. This CDR3 comprises 13 residues. CDR3 loop: CASSYSTRSEQYF. CDR3 bases: TGTGCCAGCAGTTACTCGACTAGATCCGAGCAGTACTTC.

The genes are TRBV4-1 and TRBJ1-6, with D perhaps TRBD1 (5 bases). This CDR3 has 16 residues. Trimming removed 5 bases at V and 0 bases at J, with 11 bases between. Germline CDR1 MGHRA, CDR2 YSYEKL. The CDR3 sequence: CASSFGGSSYNSPLHF. For the CDR3, the DNA is TGCGCCAGCAGCTTCGGGGGGAGCTCCTATAATTCACCCCTCCACTTT.

The chain combines TRBV7-9 with TRBJ1-6; 10 bases fit TRBD1. This CDR3 spans 15 amino acids. CDR1 and CDR2 (germline): SEHNR, FQNEAQ (reference sequence). V trimming: 5 bases; J trimming: 9 bases; junction bases outside the gene matches: 7. The CDR3 DNA is TGTGCCAGCAGCCCCCAAGGGACAGGGGTTTCACCCCTCCACTTT. Translation: CASSPQGTGVSPLHF.

The V and J genes are TRBV27 and TRBJ1-6; possible D gene TRBD1, 6 bases. The CDR3 has 15 amino acids. Germline CDR1 MNHEY, CDR2 SMNVEV (reference sequence). V lost 4 bases and J lost 6, with 13 bases in between. The chain's CDR3 is CASSSSGQINSPLHF. CDR3 bases: TGTGCCAGCAGTTCCTCCGGACAGATTAATTCACCCCTCCACTTT.

This clone was counted a single time. The rearrangement joins TRBV10-1 to TRBJ1-1; 10 positions match TRBD1. Germline trimming cut 4 bases from V and 5 bases from J; bases unmatched to any gene: 10. Germline-derived CDR1 and CDR2 are WNHNN and SYGVQD (reference sequence). CDR3 length: 16 residues. The CDR3 bases are TGCGCCAGCAGTGTGACAGGGGGCTTAGTTGGTACTGAAGCTTTCTTT. The encoded protein is CASSVTGGLVGTEAFF.

The genes are TRBV6-5 and TRBJ1-2; tentative D call: TRBD1 (5 bases). This CDR3 is built from 14 residues. The germline CDR1 and CDR2 sequences are MNHEY and SVGAGI. V was pared by 7 bases and J by 8 bases, with 20 bases between. The CDR3 reads CASTIGQGSGGYTF. The CDR3 DNA reads as TGTGCCAGCACCATTGGCCAGGGTTCAGGGGGCTACACCTTC.

The rearrangement links TRBV9 to TRBJ2-2, with 9 bases that match TRBD1. V lost 3 bases to trimming and J lost 7 bases; unmatched junction nucleotides: 10. Germline V gene sequence: CDR1 SGDLS, CDR2 YYNGEE. CDR3 length: 16 residues. CDR3 DNA sequence: TGTGCCAGCAGCGCCGCCGACAGGGGGTACGGCGGGGAGCTGTTTTTT. Translating it yields CASSAADRGYGGELFF.

This chain connects TRBV4-2 to TRBJ1-6; TRBD1 matches at 10 bases. The junction had 6 bases not matched to a gene; V was cut back by 3 bases and J by 7 bases. The CDR3 runs to 16 residues. CDR1 LGHNA and CDR2 YNFKEQ come from the germline V gene. The CDR3 coding sequence is TGTGCCAGCAGCCAGGGTAGGACAGGGGGGAATTCACCCCTCCACTTT. Translation gives CASSQGRTGGNSPLHF.

There are many counts of this clone. The chain is built from TRBV6-1 and TRBJ2-5, with TRBD1 matching over 7 bases. Germline V gene sequence: CDR1 MNHNS, CDR2 SASEGT. V trimming: 1 base; J trimming: 5 bases; junction bases outside the gene matches: 7. This CDR3 is built from 15 residues. The CDR3 DNA reads TGTGCCAGCAGTGAAGAACAGGGGTATTTTGAGACCCAGTACTTC. Protein: CASSEEQGYFETQYF.

The chain has TRBV9 and TRBJ1-1; D may be TRBD1 (5 bases). Trimming took 0 bases from V and 1 from J, leaving 10 bases between them. The CDR3 runs 15 residues. CDR1 and CDR2 from the germline V gene are SGDLS and YYNGEE. The chain's CDR3 is CASSVAAGGNTEAFF. CDR3 coding DNA: TGTGCCAGCAGCGTAGCTGCCGGGGGGAACACTGAAGCTTTCTTT.

The chain employs TRBV24-1 and TRBJ1-1, with 7 bases that match TRBD1. Germline V gene lookup returns CDR1 KGHDR and CDR2 SFDVKD. J gave up 4 bases and V 5 bases, and 3 bases lay outside the gene matches. The CDR3 loop spans 13 amino acids. Here the CDR3 DNA reads TGTGCCACCAGTGCATCAGGGGGCACTGAAGCTTTCTTT. This encodes CATSASGGTEAFF.

The chain joins TRBV3-1 (or the pseudogene TRBV3-2) to TRBJ2-1; 7 nucleotides match TRBD2. Germline CDR1 is LGHDT and CDR2 is YNNKEL (reference sequence). CDR3 size: 14 residues. V lost 1 base to trimming and J lost 8 bases; unmatched junction nucleotides: 5. DNA of the CDR3: TGTGCCAGCAGCCAAGGGGAGGGCCCCGATGAGCAGTTCTTC. Protein sequence: CASSQGEGPDEQFF.

The chain employs TRBV27 and TRBJ1-1, with TRBD1 identical over 7 bases. The CDR3 loop spans 17 amino acids. V was pared by 6 bases and J by 2 bases, with 15 bases of the junction left unmatched. The germline V gene has CDR1 MNHEY and CDR2 SMNVEV (reference sequence). The CDR3 DNA sequence: TGTGCCAGCAGCCCCAACACCGGGACAGCTGGAAACACTGAAGCTTTCTTT. It specifies CASSPNTGTAGNTEAFF.

The V call is TRBV7-9, the J call TRBJ2-7; the match to TRBD2 covers 9 bases. In germline, CDR1 is SEHNR, CDR2 FQNEAQ (reference sequence). This CDR3 has 17 residues. V shed 5 bases, J shed 6 bases, and the junction held 17 bases outside the gene matches. Written as DNA, the CDR3 is TGTGCCAGCAGCCCCAGGGGTGCCGGGGTTAGCGGGAGCGAGCAGTACTTC. Translated: CASSPRGAGVSGSEQYF. Full variable domain (remainder filled in from reference TRBV7-9 and TRBJ2-7): DTGVSQNPRHKITKRGQNVTFRCDPISEHNRLYWYRQTLGQGPEFLTYFQNEAQLEKSRLLSDRFSAERPKGSFSTLEIQRTEQGDSAMYLCASSPRGAGVSGSEQYFGPGTRLTVT.

The J gene is TRBJ2-4, the V gene TRBV10-3; D is perhaps TRBD1 (6 bases). V was clipped by 3 bases and J by 8 bases, with 20 bases between them. CDR3 length: 16 residues. Germline CDR1 and CDR2: ENHRY and SYGVKD. The CDR3 DNA is TGTGCCATCAGTGACCCCGCCGGGACAATCTCGGACATTCAGTACTTC. Its protein is CAISDPAGTISDIQYF.

This clone appeared a single time. V usage is TRBV5-1 and J usage is TRBJ2-7; 8 bases map to TRBD1. V lost 3 bases, J lost 6 bases, and 11 bases stayed unmatched. Germline values: CDR1 SGHRS, CDR2 YFSETQ. CDR3 length equals 15 residues. The CDR3 protein is CASSSRTGSRSEQYF. The CDR3 DNA reads TGCGCCAGCAGCTCCCGGACAGGGAGCCGGAGCGAGCAGTACTTC.

The chain links TRBV12-3 or TRBV12-4 to TRBJ2-7, with TRBD1 as a possible D gene (6 bases). This CDR3 is 13 amino acids long. V was cut by 4 bases and J by 5 bases, with 12 bases left in between. The CDR3, as DNA: TGTGCCAGCAGTTCGGCAGGGGTACACGAGCAGTACTTC. The encoded protein is CASSSAGVHEQYF.

The chain combines TRBV27 with TRBJ2-7; a possible D gene is TRBD1 (5 bases). Germline assignment: CDR1 MNHEY and CDR2 SMNVEV (reference sequence). The ends were cut back, 4 bases at V and 7 bases at J, with 20 bases in the middle. CDR3 length: 15 residues. The CDR3 is CASSSQADGFGEQYF. CDR3 bases: TGTGCCAGCAGTTCACAGGCTGACGGTTTCGGTGAGCAGTACTTC.

This clone has a single count. The chain combines TRBV2 with TRBJ2-7; possibly TRBD1 for D (7 bases). Germline V CDR1 and CDR2: SNHLY, FYNNEI. Trimming removed 6 bases at V and 0 bases at J, with 15 bases between. The CDR3 sequence is 15 residues long. The CDR3 DNA sequence: TGTGCCAGCAGGCAGGAGGGACAGCGCTCCTACGAGCAGTACTTC. Amino acid sequence: CASRQEGQRSYEQYF.

This CDR3 reads CASSWGFRGLLGEQYF. CDR3 sequence (DNA): TGCGCCAGCAGCTGGGGCTTCAGGGGGTTGCTGGGGGAGCAGTACTTC. The chain joins TRBV5-1 to TRBJ2-7, with TRBD1 identical over 7 bases. Germline loops: CDR1 SGHRS, CDR2 YFSETQ. After removal of 3 bases from V and 7 bases from J, the junction contained 16 bases not matched to a gene. The CDR3 totals 16 residues.

CDR3 residues: CASSSRAGTTDTQYF. CDR3 nucleotides: TGTGCCAGCAGCTCGAGGGCAGGAACCACAGATACGCAGTATTTT. This sequence joins TRBV7-9 and TRBJ2-3; weak D call: TRBD2 (5 bases). The CDR3 has 15 amino acids. Trimming pared 4 bases from V and 2 bases from J, leaving 13 bases between. CDR1 and CDR2 from the germline V gene are SEHNR and FQNEAQ (reference sequence).